This entry features one TCR beta chain sequence. This sample is part of a study of blood T cell repertoires in COVID-19. Study as a whole: The United States, Italy and Spain provided the acute and convalescent COVID-19 samples.

The germline CDR1 and CDR2 sequences are MNHNS and SASEGT. The V and J ends lost 3 bases and 10 bases respectively, with 16 bases between them. The CDR3 extends over 15 amino acids. Measured with immunoSEQ multiplex PCR; TCRdb has only the in-frame clones, and not every one. The sample carries 40,000 or so clones, around 91% recorded once. Sequenced material: peripheral blood. The V call is TRBV6-1, the J call TRBJ1-6; D possibly corresponds to TRBD1 (6 bases). The sequence was obtained from a man aged 30-40 years with active or convalescent COVID-19. The CDR3 nucleotides read TGTGCCAGCAGTGAGGTTCACAGGGTAGAGTCACCCCTCCACTTT. Amino acids: CASSEVHRVESPLHF.